The clone carrying this T cell receptor beta chain has a single count. Its antigen is unidentified. The sample originates from a study of cytomegalovirus exposure and HLA in healthy donors. Study conclusions and caveats: More clonal expansion characterized HLA-associated TCR beta chains than equally common others in a later analysis. Presence/absence analyses supposed approximately even sequencing depth among donors. A later analysis reported that several of the most significant clusters appeared to be linked to common viral pathogens, among them Epstein-Barr virus. Most CMV-associated TCR beta chains were later found to appear HLA-restricted.

This CDR3 has 11 residues. V was pared by 5 bases and J by 4 bases, with 6 bases between. CDR1 SGHVS and CDR2 FQNEAQ come from the germline V gene. The PCR contained 60 Vbeta and 13 Jbeta primers. Method: immunoSEQ multiplex PCR; TCRdb's copy keeps in-frame clones and lacks some. Here the sample spans over 110,000 clones, around 80% being singletons. This rearrangement joins TRBV7-8 to TRBJ2-7; D ambiguous. The source is a man aged 35 to 55 in good health and CMV-seronegative. Specimen: PBMCs. The CDR3 nucleotides read TGTGCCAGCAGCGTGACATACGAGCAGTACTTC. Translating gives CASSVTYEQYF.